This T cell receptor beta chain was sequenced in a study of T cell clonality in common variable immunodeficiency. Study-wide results and limits: CVID patient heterogeneity limited repertoire-clinical complication correlations.

The germline V gene has CDR1 MNHEY and CDR2 SVGEGT. J was trimmed by 2 bases and V by 3 bases; bases with no gene match: 5. The CDR3 consists of 15 residues. This clone has at least ten counts. The antigen is undetermined. The missing CDR3 end, 3 residues past where the read stops, is filled in from the germline J gene. Assay used: immunoSEQ multiplex PCR; TCRdb lists only in-frame clones, some missing. The sample has roughly 28,000 clones, none seen only once. This sequence originates from a person aged 18 to 70 in good health. The rearrangement joins TRBV6-2 or TRBV6-3 to TRBJ2-7, with 9 bases fitting TRBD1. Sequencing input: peripheral blood mononuclear cells. This CDR3 reads CASSYPTGGTYEQYF. CDR3 bases read: TGTGCCAGCAGTTATCCGACAGGGGGAACCTACGAG.